The T cell receptor (beta chain) under discussion was sequenced for a study of blood T cell repertoires in COVID-19. Study-wide background: Whether acute or convalescent, the COVID-19 samples came from the United States, Italy and Spain.

Enrolment of Seattle patients took place during active infection, and they were followed longitudinally. Profiling relied on immunoSEQ multiplex PCR, and the TCRdb table lists in-frame clones only, not all of them. The table records about 240,000 clones, 80% to 90% of them present only once. The CDR3 contains 13 residues. V lost 7 bases, J lost 7 bases, and 13 bases lay in between. In germline, CDR1 is SNHLY, CDR2 FYNNEI. The sequencing input was peripheral blood. The sequence was collected from a woman older than 75 with COVID-19, enrolled during active disease. The J gene is TRBJ1-4, the V gene TRBV2; D call uncertain. In DNA, the CDR3 is TGTGCCAGCATTAGGAACTGGGCTGAAAAACTGTTTTTT. Amino acid sequence: CASIRNWAEKLFF. Together with reference TRBV2 and TRBJ1-4, the CDR3 gives the full variable domain: EPEVTQTPSHQVTQMGQEVILRCVPISNHLYFYWYRQILGQKVEFLVSFYNNEISEKSEIFDDQFSVERPDGSNFTLKIRSTKLEDSAMYFCASIRNWAEKLFFGSGTQLSVL.